This TCR beta chain stems from a study of T-cell reconstitution after alpha-beta-depleted transplantation in children. CDR1 and CDR2 from the germline V gene are ENHRY and SYGVKD. The CDR3 totals 15 residues. J was trimmed by 4 bases and V by 5 bases; bases with no gene match: 9. Using unique molecular identifiers, the investigators prepared the TCRbeta library. TCRdb called the PCR reads again in MiXCR, with one record for every CDR3 protein. The repertoire includes about 610,000 distinct CDR3 sequences, about 10% of them detected once, and roughly 4% sits in the top ten. This clonotype was seen ten or more times.

This TCR was sampled from a human donor who donated a stem cell graft to a child with acute myeloid leukemia. The source was PBMCs from the stem cell graft donor, collected from the stem cell graft. This rearrangement joins TRBV10-3 to TRBJ2-7; 9 bases fit TRBD1. The CDR3 protein is CAISSPGTGQYEQYF. CDR3 in DNA: TGTGCCATCAGTTCTCCCGGGACAGGGCAATACGAGCAGTACTTC.